This T cell receptor (beta chain) appears in the sequencing data of a study of T cell responses to AZD1222 COVID-19 vaccine. Trimming removed 3 bases from V and 1 base from J; junction bases left unmatched: 2. CDR1 is SNHLY and CDR2 is FYNNEI in the germline V gene. This CDR3 region has 14 residues. TCRdb's table, derived via immunoSEQ multiplex PCR, lists solely in-frame clones and lacks some. The table includes under 50,000 clones, over 85% detected once. This clone was seen only once. This material consisted of peripheral blood, taken 28 days after the second AZD1222 dose. This clonotype originated in an adult who received the AZD1222 COVID-19 vaccine. The gene calls are TRBV2 and TRBJ1-2, with TRBD1 identical over 7 bases. CDR3 loop: CASSEAGGNYGYTF. In DNA form, the CDR3 reads TGTGCCAGCAGTGAGGCAGGGGGTAACTATGGCTACACCTTC.